This entry lists 14 T cell receptor beta chains sequenced from one sample in a study of T cell repertoires in cytomegalovirus infection. TCRdb processed the reads anew with MiXCR; each CDR3 protein has one entry. The table lists roughly 990,000 distinct CDR3 sequences, roughly 30% of them singletons, with around 15% in the top ten. Their specific antigens are unknown. This material consisted of cultured CD8+ T cells from PBMCs, taken from culture after CMV antigen stimulation. These receptors came from a human donor in good health (CMV status not recorded). Some clones in this sample may be carry-over from other donors' samples.

In this sample, this clonotype turned up a few times. The chain links TRBV11-2 to TRBJ2-6; 9 nucleotides agree with TRBD1. CDR1 is SGHAT and CDR2 is FQNNGV in the germline V gene. Unmatched junction bases numbered 6, after V lost 8 bases and J lost 4 bases. The CDR3 has 15 amino acids. In nucleotides, the CDR3 is TGTGCCAGCCCCGACAGGGGGAAGGGGGCCAACGTCCTGACTTTC. Residues: CASPDRGKGANVLTF.

The CDR3: CASSWSGSQETQYF. CDR3 nucleotide sequence: TGTGCCAGCAGTTGGAGCGGTTCCCAAGAGACCCAGTACTTC. This chain joins TRBV27 and TRBJ2-5; TRBD2 is a possible D gene (5 bases). The germline V and J ends were trimmed by 4 bases and 1 base, with 10 bases remaining between them. The CDR3 covers 14 residues. The germline gives CDR1 MNHEY, CDR2 SMNVEV (reference sequence).

V gene TRBV7-9 combines with J gene TRBJ2-1, with a tentative D call TRBD1 (5 bases). This CDR3 region has 15 residues. V shed 4 bases and J shed 6 bases, with 16 bases lying between them. The V gene's germline CDR1 is SEHNR and CDR2 FQNEAQ (reference sequence). The CDR3 spells CASSSRRQSTNEQFF. The CDR3 coding sequence is TGTGCCAGCAGCTCTCGACGACAGTCAACCAATGAGCAGTTCTTC.

This clonotype was counted many times. The rearrangement uses TRBV27 and TRBJ2-7; 10 nucleotides align to TRBD2. Trimming at V came to 3 bases and at J to 4 bases, leaving 3 bases not matched to a gene. CDR1 and CDR2 (germline): MNHEY, SMNVEV (reference sequence). The CDR3 consists of 14 residues. In nucleotides, the CDR3 is TGTGCCAGCAGTTTTACTAGCGGGGCGTACGAGCAGTACGTC. Translation: CASSFTSGAYEQYV.

This chain joins TRBV7-2 and TRBJ2-1; D not certain. Germline CDR1 reads SGHTA; CDR2 reads FQGNSA. The V gene lost 1 base and the J gene lost 0 bases, with 10 bases spanning the gap. This CDR3 has 16 amino acids. CDR3 region: CASSLVITSSYNEQFF. The CDR3 DNA is TGTGCCAGCAGCTTAGTGATTACGAGCTCCTACAATGAGCAGTTCTTC.

V is TRBV12-3 or TRBV12-4 and J is TRBJ2-5; 13 nucleotides line up with TRBD2. The CDR3 covers 20 residues. Trimming removed 3 bases from V and 1 base from J; junction bases left unmatched: 14. CDR3 in amino acids: CASSFIALGLAGDLQETQYF. DNA of the CDR3: TGTGCCAGCAGTTTTATCGCCCTTGGACTAGCGGGGGACCTCCAAGAGACCCAGTACTTC.

This chain joins TRBV29-1 and TRBJ1-1, with a tentative D call TRBD1 (5 bases). From germline, CDR1 is SQVTM and CDR2 ANQGSEA. Trimming removed 8 bases from V and 5 bases from J, with 12 bases in between. The CDR3 totals 11 residues. As DNA, the CDR3 is TGCAGCCCAGGGTTGGGGACTGAAGCTTTCTTT. Encoded protein: CSPGLGTEAFF.

The V and J genes are TRBV11-2 and TRBJ2-7; TRBD1 matches 7 bases. The germline V gene has CDR1 SGHAT and CDR2 FQNNGV. This CDR3 contains 14 residues. V was clipped by 1 base and J by 2 bases; unmatched bases: 2. The CDR3 nucleotides read TGTGCCAGCAGCTTAGGGGACAGCGCCTACGAGCAGTACGTC. Residues: CASSLGDSAYEQYV.

The chain joins TRBV6-1 to TRBJ1-5; D gene unclear. Germline V gives CDR1 MNHNS, CDR2 SASEGT. The germline V and J ends were trimmed by 1 base and 7 bases, with 17 bases remaining between them. CDR3 size: 16 residues. CDR3 sequence reads: CASSEEVSPGRQPQHF. The CDR3 bases are TGTGCCAGCAGTGAAGAGGTGAGTCCCGGCAGGCAGCCCCAGCATTTT.

V is TRBV12-5 and J is TRBJ2-3; 8 bases are a match to TRBD2. Trimming at V came to 5 bases and at J to 0 bases, leaving 7 bases not matched to a gene. The CDR3 totals 16 residues. The germline V gene encodes CDR1 LGHNT and CDR2 FRNRAP. CDR3 amino acids: CASGPRAGVSTDTQYF. The DNA for the CDR3 is TGTGCTAGTGGTCCCCGAGCGGGGGTTAGCACAGATACGCAGTATTTT.

CDR3: CASSQEGRVGIDYGYTF. CDR3 nucleotides: TGTGCCAGCAGCCAAGAAGGTCGGGTCGGGATCGACTATGGCTACACCTTC. J is TRBJ1-2 and V is TRBV4-2; D gene uncertain. This CDR3 is 17 amino acids long. Trimming removed 0 bases at V and 3 bases at J, with 17 bases between. Germline assignment: CDR1 LGHNA and CDR2 YNFKEQ.

The CDR3 DNA sequence: TGTGCCAGCAGCGGGGGCAGACCCAATGAAAAACTGTTTTTT. Its translation: CASSGGRPNEKLFF. This chain joins TRBV6-5 and TRBJ1-4, with D perhaps TRBD1 (6 bases). CDR1 is MNHEY, CDR2 SVGAGI, per germline. CDR3 length: 14 amino acids. Trimming pared 6 bases from V and 5 bases from J, leaving 13 bases between.

This clonotype was seen only a few times. The DNA for the CDR3 is TGTGCCAGCAGCTTAGGGGGGACTAGCGGGGGGAATAGCTCCTACAATGAGCAGTTCTTC. This translates into CASSLGGTSGGNSSYNEQFF. J is TRBJ2-1 and V is TRBV7-9, with 15 bases that match TRBD2. V shed 1 base and J 0 bases; nucleotides not matched to a gene: 7. This CDR3 spans 20 amino acids. Germline V gene lookup returns CDR1 SEHNR and CDR2 FQNEAQ (reference sequence).

Only a few counts were recorded for this clonotype. The chain uses TRBV13 and TRBJ1-5; TRBD1 is a possible D gene (6 bases). V lost 5 bases to trimming and J lost 3 bases, with 14 bases between them. Germline loops: CDR1 PRHDT, CDR2 FYEKMQ (reference sequence). This CDR3 contains 15 residues. In nucleotides, the CDR3 is TGTGCCAGCAGCCAATCGGACAGCCCCAATCAGCCCCAGCATTTT. Translation gives CASSQSDSPNQPQHF.